One and the same sample provided the 5 T cell receptor beta chains below, sequenced in a study of shared clonotypes between healthy human individuals. Some clones are missing from TCRdb's copy, which holds only in-frame ones; the method was immunoSEQ multiplex PCR. The sample has 1,400,000 or so clones, about 98.5% seen once. Source material: naive CD4+ T cells sorted from blood. Subset given: CD45RA+ positively selected. The receptors were gathered from a man aged 25 to 40 in good health.

As regards this clone: This CDR3 is also generated by other DNA sequences in the sample. J is TRBJ1-5 and V is TRBV7-2; D not certain. Germline loops: CDR1 SGHTA, CDR2 FQGNSA. This CDR3 region has 14 residues. V lost 1 base to trimming and J lost 4 bases, with 8 bases between them. The chain's CDR3 is CASSLGAGNQPQHF. CDR3 nucleotide sequence: TGTGCCAGCAGCTTAGGGGCCGGGAATCAGCCCCAGCATTTT.

The chain carries TRBV30 and TRBJ1-2; D is unresolved. CDR3 size: 14 residues. V shed 0 bases and J shed 4 bases, with 12 bases lying between them. Germline values: CDR1 GTSNPN, CDR2 SVGIG (reference sequence). CDR3: CAWSVLPGGYGYTF. CDR3 bases: TGTGCCTGGAGTGTACTGCCCGGCGGCTATGGCTACACCTTC.

Regarding this clone: The identical CDR3 is also encoded by other nucleotide sequences in the sample. This chain connects TRBV9 to TRBJ2-2, with 10 bases identical to TRBD2. Germline V gene lookup returns CDR1 SGDLS and CDR2 YYNGEE. CDR3 length: 15 residues. The V gene end was trimmed by 4 bases and the J gene end by 4 bases; junction bases not matched to a gene: 4. The CDR3 protein is CASSPRLAGTGELFF. CDR3 bases: TGTGCCAGCAGCCCTAGACTAGCGGGCACCGGGGAGCTGTTTTTT.

The V gene is TRBV30, the J gene TRBJ2-1, with TRBD2 as a possible D gene (5 bases). The CDR3 loop spans 17 amino acids. Germline CDR1 is GTSNPN and CDR2 is SVGIG (reference sequence). V lost 1 base and J lost 0, with 16 bases in between. DNA for the CDR3: TGTGCCTGGAGTGGGCTAACTAGTTCTAACTCCTACAATGAGCAGTTCTTC. Encoded protein: CAWSGLTSSNSYNEQFF.

This clone showed up just a few times. At the DNA level, this CDR3 is encoded by other sequences in the same sample as well. The chain couples TRBV7-2 to TRBJ1-1; D is ambiguous. With 5 bases removed from V and 2 bases from J, the gap between germline ends came to 3 bases. CDR3 length: 11 residues. Germline V gives CDR1 SGHTA, CDR2 FQGNSA. The CDR3 here is CASSVNTEAFF. The DNA of the CDR3 is TGTGCCAGCAGCGTAAACACTGAAGCTTTCTTT. Combining the CDR3 with reference TRBV7-2 and TRBJ1-1 gives the whole variable domain GAGVSQSPSNKVTEKGKDVELRCDPISGHTALYWYRQSLGQGLEFLIYFQGNSAPDKSGLPSDRFSAERTGGSVSTLTIQRTQQEDSAVYLCASSVNTEAFFGQGTRLTVV.